This TCR beta chain is from a study of identical twins listed by TCRdb under 2016. Some background on the complete study: The study deep-sequenced TCR alpha and beta repertoires from monozygotic twins, unrelated adults of various ages and cord blood to test whether fetal clonotypes persist. To rule out contamination, replicate twin experiments were performed at different times with different library preparation protocols.

This clonotype was seen once. Its antigen target is currently unknown. No quality values exist for individual bases; no much larger clone is one base distant. Library construction relied on 5' RACE. Sequencing used an Illumina HiSeq 2000. A universal primer binding site was added through template switching, and the final cDNA carried a unique molecular identifier so that TCR cDNA molecules could be counted accurately. Specific primers in the conserved constant-segment region were used to synthesize first-strand cDNA for the TCR alpha and beta chains. To control for contamination, each cDNA library was double barcoded with a SMART-Mk sample barcode plus Illumina barcodes. Two successive PCR steps introduced TruSeq adapter sequences along with Illumina sample barcodes. Sequencing of the TCR alpha and beta cDNA libraries was done on the Illumina HiSeq platform using custom primers. Turning to the authors' computational methods: Unique molecular identifiers were extracted from raw reads with MiGEC, and CDR3 positions were determined with MiXCR. For each individual, recombination models were inferred using an EM algorithm with the repgenHMM and IGoR tools. Shared clonotypes were analyzed with the tcR package in R, and sharing was normalized by the product of cloneset sizes. To study raw recombination free of thymic and clonal selection effects, out-of-frame nonproductive sequences were analyzed. TCRdb reprocessed the public reads (quality trimming at Q25 with fastp, clone calling with MiXCR) and kept in-frame beta chains. Duplicate CDR3 protein sequences are folded into a single record with the most common DNA and genes. The V and J calls and clone size are TCRdb's, not the authors'. This sample is represented by about 530,000 distinct CDR3 sequences; roughly 15% of them were singletons. Clones ranked in the top ten supply 0.44% of the sample.

The CDR3 sequence holds 14 residues, the cysteine and phenylalanine included. Only CDR3 DNA remains: 42 bases, in frame from the first base. Looking up the germline V gene (reference sequence) yields CDR1 DFQATT and CDR2 SNEGSKA. V drops 8 bases and J drops 5 bases, leaving 21 bases in between. The study at large found these results: Out-of-frame TCR alpha sharing in monozygotic twins was systematically underestimated by recombination models, whereas sharing between unrelated individuals was in agreement with the recombination models. The excess sharing between twins in beta out-of-frame sequences was weaker because fewer shared sequences reduced the signal-to-noise ratio. Abundant cord blood beta clonotypes carried fewer insertions; young adult naive repertoires showed a weaker similar trend, while memory repertoires showed none. Because the same donors could not be followed over many years, the conclusions relied on cross-sectional statistical analysis. Compared with coincidental sharing between unrelated individuals, out-of-frame TCR alpha sequences shared between twins had an excess of sequences with low generation probability. Invariant T cells such as MAIT and iNKT could partly confound zero-insertion analyses, although diverse VJ usage argued against such confounding for most clonotypes.

Every donor in the study was a healthy Caucasian. The twin cohort consisted of three pairs of female monozygotic twins, all aged about 18 to 30 years. Positive isolation kits from Invitrogen were used to isolate CD4+ and CD8+ T cell populations. This sample also appeared in a second study, on yellow fever vaccine responses in identical twins. The second study's paper adds: The T cell response to vaccination in identical twins was reported by the authors to appear partly convergent and partly personalized. In the study, vaccine-responding T cell clones were precisely tracked in identical twins.

The receptor was isolated from a woman aged 18-30 years in good health. Material: CD4+ T cells sorted from blood. This chain is built from TRBV20-1 and TRBJ2-5, with the D segment identity uncertain. CDR3 protein: CSKLQLPADETQYF. Here is the DNA: TGCAGTAAACTACAACTCCCAGCTGACGAGACCCAGTACTTC.